A selection of T cell receptor beta chains follows, all from one sample in a study of T-cell memory formation after mild COVID-19. TCRdb passed the 5' RACE reads through MiXCR, listing each CDR3 protein once. The table has about 170,000 distinct CDR3 sequences, 10% to 15% seen once. Sequenced input: PBMCs or a T cell subset sorted from them (not recorded which). The receptors come from a man aged 18 to 35 who had mild COVID-19 (a few samples of this study predate the infection). Cell type and time point are not known. The CDR3 runs from the conserved cysteine through the conserved F or W. The order of the fields is J gene, D gene, V gene, clone size, CDR3 protein, CDR3 DNA. The D gene is left open where the match is weak. Size is omitted from some rows. Given values are once, few, many or a class for expanded clones.

j_call: TRBJ1-2; d_call: NA; v_call: TRBV29-1; clone_size: few; cdr3_aa: CSVVKGESDFNYGYTF; cdr3_nt: TGCAGCGTTGTTAAGGGGGAATCGGATTTCAACTATGGCTACACCTTC
j_call: TRBJ2-7; d_call: TRBD2; v_call: TRBV5-1; clone_size: NA; cdr3_aa: CASSRDGEGLHF; cdr3_nt: TGCGCCAGCAGCCGGGACGGGGAGGGGCTCCACTTC
j_call: TRBJ2-7; d_call: NA; v_call: TRBV7-2; clone_size: NA; cdr3_aa: CASSSSPRGYEQYF; cdr3_nt: TGTGCCAGCAGCTCGTCCCCAAGAGGATACGAGCAGTACTTC
j_call: TRBJ1-5; d_call: NA; v_call: TRBV20-1; clone_size: few; cdr3_aa: CSASIYSNQPQHF; cdr3_nt: TGCAGTGCTAGCATATATAGCAATCAGCCCCAGCATTTT
j_call: TRBJ1-6; d_call: NA; v_call: TRBV5-1; clone_size: NA; cdr3_aa: CASSLVPPGPGRNSPLHF; cdr3_nt: TGCGCCAGCAGCTTGGTCCCGCCGGGACCCGGTCGTAATTCACCCCTCCACTTT
j_call: TRBJ2-1; d_call: NA; v_call: TRBV28; clone_size: few; cdr3_aa: CASSFDSSYEQFF; cdr3_nt: TGTGCCAGCAGTTTCGACAGTTCTTATGAGCAGTTCTTC
j_call: TRBJ2-5; d_call: TRBD1; v_call: TRBV5-1; clone_size: many; cdr3_aa: CASSSQTGGETQYF; cdr3_nt: TGCGCCAGCAGCTCCCAGACAGGGGGAGAGACCCAGTACTTC
j_call: TRBJ1-3; d_call: NA; v_call: TRBV18; clone_size: NA; cdr3_aa: CASSPTGDGNTIYF; cdr3_nt: TGTGCCAGCTCACCGACTGGGGATGGAAACACCATATATTTT
j_call: TRBJ1-5; d_call: NA; v_call: TRBV4-3; clone_size: once; cdr3_aa: CASSQETQGQPQHF; cdr3_nt: TGCGCCAGCAGCCAAGAAACCCAGGGCCAGCCCCAGCATTTT
j_call: TRBJ1-1; d_call: NA; v_call: TRBV7-9; clone_size: NA; cdr3_aa: CASNPSGMNTEAFF; cdr3_nt: TGTGCCAGCAACCCATCGGGTATGAACACTGAAGCTTTCTTT
j_call: TRBJ1-6; d_call: TRBD1; v_call: TRBV5-1; clone_size: NA; cdr3_aa: CASSLAQGASPLHF; cdr3_nt: TGCGCCAGCAGCTTAGCCCAGGGGGCTTCACCCCTCCACTTT
j_call: TRBJ2-3; d_call: NA; v_call: TRBV10-3; clone_size: few; cdr3_aa: CAIRAAQGTDTQYF; cdr3_nt: TGTGCCATCAGGGCAGCCCAGGGGACGGATACGCAGTATTTT